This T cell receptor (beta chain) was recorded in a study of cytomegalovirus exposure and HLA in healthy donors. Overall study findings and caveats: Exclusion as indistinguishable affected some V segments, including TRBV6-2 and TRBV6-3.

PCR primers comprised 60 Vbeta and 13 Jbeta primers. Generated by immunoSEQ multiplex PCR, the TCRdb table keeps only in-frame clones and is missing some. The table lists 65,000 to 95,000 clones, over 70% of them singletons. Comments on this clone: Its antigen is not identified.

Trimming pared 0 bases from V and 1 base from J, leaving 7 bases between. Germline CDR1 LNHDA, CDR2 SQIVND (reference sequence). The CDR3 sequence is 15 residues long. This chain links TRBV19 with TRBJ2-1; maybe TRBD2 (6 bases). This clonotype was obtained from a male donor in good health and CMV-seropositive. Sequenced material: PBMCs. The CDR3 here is CASSIELASYNEQFF. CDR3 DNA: TGTGCCAGTAGTATAGAACTAGCATCCTACAATGAGCAGTTCTTC.